A selection of T cell receptor beta chains follows, all from one sample in a study of molecular identifiers for immune sequencing clone quantification. TCRdb used MiXCR to reprocess the PCR reads, holding one entry per CDR3 protein. This sample has 460,000 or so distinct CDR3 sequences, with about 25% found just once. Material for sequencing was naive CD8+ T cells from blood, with Jurkat cell RNA spiked in. The receptors shown here come from a human donor in good health. Some libraries in this study had Jurkat cell RNA spiked in. Both conserved end residues are part of each CDR3. Each record gives: CDR3 DNA, CDR3 protein, D gene, V gene, CDR3 length, clone size, J gene. D genes are given only for firm matches. Only some rows state a clone size, as once, few, many or a class for expanded clones.

TGTGCCAGCAGCCAAGAAATCTGGGAGCCCAACGGTGGCAATCAGCCCCAGCATTTT	CASSQEIWEPNGGNQPQHF	-	TRBV4-2	19	-	TRBJ1-5
TGTGCCAGCAGCAAAGGGCCAGGGACCAACGAGCAGTACTTC	CASSKGPGTNEQYF	-	TRBV21-1	14	-	TRBJ2-7
TGCGCCAGCGGTGAGGACAGGGGGTTTGACGAGCAGTACTTC	CASGEDRGFDEQYF	TRBD1	TRBV10-2	14	-	TRBJ2-7
TGTGCCAGCAGTCTGACAGAGCGCTACGAGCAGTACTTC	CASSLTERYEQYF	-	TRBV27	13	few	TRBJ2-7
TGTGCCACCGGAGTTTACAATGAGCAGTTCTTC	CATGVYNEQFF	-	TRBV6-2/TRBV6-3	11	-	TRBJ2-1
TGTGCCAGCAGCTTAGTTCTGGACACGGGGGAAAAACTGTTTTTT	CASSLVLDTGEKLFF	-	TRBV7-2	15	many	TRBJ1-4
TGTGCTAGTGGTTTGGTAGATCCCAACCCTCAGCCCCAGCATTTT	CASGLVDPNPQPQHF	-	TRBV12-5	15	-	TRBJ1-5
TGTGCCAGTCGTCACGCAGCAGGGGCAAATGAGCAGTTCTTC	CASRHAAGANEQFF	-	TRBV27	14	-	TRBJ2-1
TGTGCCAGCAGCTACATGACTTCCCCTGAAGCTTTCTTT	CASSYMTSPEAFF	-	TRBV5-4	13	few	TRBJ1-1
TGTGCCTGGAGTGTGTCAGCGTCCAATGAGCAGTTCTTC	CAWSVSASNEQFF	-	TRBV30	13	-	TRBJ2-1
TGTGCCACCAGTTTAGCAGGCCCCTACAGCTACGAGCAGTACTTC	CATSLAGPYSYEQYF	-	TRBV27	15	-	TRBJ2-7
TGTGCCAGCAGTCTCCGGGACATTCTTGCCGCTGAAGCTTTCTTT	CASSLRDILAAEAFF	-	TRBV12-3/TRBV12-4	15	many	TRBJ1-1
TGTGCCAGCAGCTTTATGCCCGGGACTAGCGAATACAATGAGCAGTTCTTC	CASSFMPGTSEYNEQFF	TRBD2	TRBV7-3	17	many	TRBJ2-1
TGCAGCGTCCTTGGACAGACATCCTACGAGCAGTACTTC	CSVLGQTSYEQYF	-	TRBV29-1	13	many	TRBJ2-7
TGTGCCAGCAGTTTCGGGACACCGCTCGAGTATTTT	CASSFGTPLEYF	-	TRBV6-2/TRBV6-3	12	many	TRBJ2-3
TGTGCCAGCAGCACCCGACAGGGCTGGGGGGAGCAGTACTTC	CASSTRQGWGEQYF	TRBD1	TRBV7-9	14	few	TRBJ2-7
TGTGCCAGCAGCCAATCGTGGGGTTATGGGGACGAGCAGTACTTC	CASSQSWGYGDEQYF	-	TRBV16	15	few	TRBJ2-7
TGTGCCAGTAGTATAGGGGGGCTCCCCCAGCGTTTT	CASSIGGLPQRF	-	TRBV19	12	-	TRBJ1-5